Listed below are T cell receptor beta chains from one sample, sequenced in a study of blood T cell repertoires in COVID-19. Profiled with immunoSEQ multiplex PCR; TCRdb holds only in-frame clones, not every one. The sample shows 84,000 or so clones, approximately 80% of them seen only once. What was sequenced was peripheral blood. The receptors derive from a woman older than 75 with acute or convalescent COVID-19. Both conserved end residues are part of each CDR3. The D gene is left open where the match is weak. Only part of the rows carry a size: once, few, many, or a class if the clone is expanded.

d_gene: NA
j_gene: TRBJ2-3
v_gene: TRBV5-1
abundance: NA
CDR3nt: TGCGCCAGCAGCTTGGTGGGGGCCGGCCCAGATACGCAGTATTTT
CDR3aa: CASSLVGAGPDTQYF

d_gene: TRBD1
j_gene: TRBJ2-4
v_gene: TRBV29-1
abundance: NA
CDR3nt: TGCAGCGCCGGACAGGACTCGAAAAACATTCAGTACTTC
CDR3aa: CSAGQDSKNIQYF

d_gene: NA
j_gene: TRBJ2-3
v_gene: TRBV4-1
abundance: NA
CDR3nt: TGCGCCAGCAGCCAAGATAGCCCAGATACGCAGTATTTT
CDR3aa: CASSQDSPDTQYF

d_gene: NA
j_gene: TRBJ2-7
v_gene: TRBV2
abundance: few
CDR3nt: TGTGCCAGCAGTTTACAGAAAAACTACGAGCAGTACTTC
CDR3aa: CASSLQKNYEQYF

d_gene: TRBD1
j_gene: TRBJ2-7
v_gene: TRBV3-1/TRBV3-2
abundance: once
CDR3nt: TGTGCCAGCAGCCAATTGTACAGGGGGTACGAGCAGTACTTC
CDR3aa: CASSQLYRGYEQYF

d_gene: TRBD2
j_gene: TRBJ2-2
v_gene: TRBV5-1
abundance: NA
CDR3nt: TGCGCCAGCGGACTCGCGGGGGGGCCGGGATGGACCGGGGAGCTGTTTTTT
CDR3aa: CASGLAGGPGWTGELFF

d_gene: NA
j_gene: TRBJ2-7
v_gene: TRBV6-5
abundance: NA
CDR3nt: TGTGCCAGCACCCCTCAGGTTAGACACGAGCAGTACTTC
CDR3aa: CASTPQVRHEQYF

d_gene: TRBD1
j_gene: TRBJ1-1
v_gene: TRBV19
abundance: NA
CDR3nt: TGTGCCAGTGAGACAGGGATGAACACTGAAGCTTTCTTT
CDR3aa: CASETGMNTEAFF

d_gene: TRBD2
j_gene: TRBJ2-2
v_gene: TRBV5-1
abundance: few
CDR3nt: TGCGCCAGCAGCTTTACTAGCGGAACTACGAACACCGGGGAGCTGTTTTTT
CDR3aa: CASSFTSGTTNTGELFF

d_gene: NA
j_gene: TRBJ1-5
v_gene: TRBV18
abundance: NA
CDR3nt: TGTGCCAGCTCACCAAGGTTTGTCGGGGGGGGCAATCAGCCCCAGCATTTT
CDR3aa: CASSPRFVGGGNQPQHF

d_gene: TRBD1
j_gene: TRBJ1-1
v_gene: TRBV7-6
abundance: NA
CDR3nt: TGTGCCAGCAGCTACTCCGGGACAGGGGGCACTGAAGCTTTCTTT
CDR3aa: CASSYSGTGGTEAFF

d_gene: TRBD1
j_gene: TRBJ1-1
v_gene: TRBV13
abundance: NA
CDR3nt: TGTGCCAGCAGCTTAGGCCCGACCAGGGGGCACACTGAAGCTTTCTTT
CDR3aa: CASSLGPTRGHTEAFF